Listed below are T cell receptor beta chains from one sample, sequenced in a study of T cell responses to AZD1222 COVID-19 vaccine. Sequencing was performed with immunoSEQ multiplex PCR; in TCRdb, only in-frame clones are kept and a portion is missing. The data show 90,000 or so clones, with 89% seen just once and approximately 5.3% held by the top ten. This material consisted of peripheral blood, taken 28 days after the second AZD1222 dose. Every receptor here comes from an adult who received the AZD1222 COVID-19 vaccine. CDR3s include the opening cysteine and the closing phenylalanine or tryptophan. Each record gives: V gene, J gene, CDR3 protein.

V gene: TRBV6-5; J gene: TRBJ2-2; CDR3 protein: CASSYGYTGELFF
V gene: TRBV30; J gene: TRBJ2-1; CDR3 protein: CAWSFSGLAGDEQFF
V gene: TRBV19; J gene: TRBJ2-3; CDR3 protein: CASEDNTDTQYF
V gene: TRBV4-1; J gene: TRBJ1-5; CDR3 protein: CASSQGVGGVQANQPQHF
V gene: TRBV10-1; J gene: TRBJ2-1; CDR3 protein: CASSAETYNEQFF
V gene: TRBV21-1; J gene: TRBJ2-3; CDR3 protein: CASSKCFQSHTQYF
V gene: TRBV9; J gene: TRBJ2-7; CDR3 protein: CASSVGGSSYEQYF
V gene: TRBV6-2/TRBV6-3; J gene: TRBJ2-5; CDR3 protein: CASSFAGTIQETQYF
V gene: TRBV7-2; J gene: TRBJ1-1; CDR3 protein: CASSSPGRNTEAFF
V gene: TRBV28; J gene: TRBJ1-4; CDR3 protein: CASREQGLGEKLFF
V gene: TRBV6-5; J gene: TRBJ2-5; CDR3 protein: CASSSPGQVIQETQYF
V gene: TRBV5-3; J gene: TRBJ1-1; CDR3 protein: CARSSVEGSTGKAFF
V gene: TRBV2; J gene: TRBJ1-4; CDR3 protein: CAGSGDRVNGEKLFF
V gene: TRBV10-2; J gene: TRBJ2-4; CDR3 protein: CASSGDGQLAKNIQYF
V gene: TRBV21-1; J gene: TRBJ2-7; CDR3 protein: CASRPQGDRRLADSYEQYF
V gene: TRBV28; J gene: TRBJ1-3; CDR3 protein: CASRHTGLPGNTIYF
V gene: TRBV2; J gene: TRBJ2-1; CDR3 protein: CASSLDLAGTNEQFF
V gene: TRBV27; J gene: TRBJ1-4; CDR3 protein: CASSLTGRDEKLFF
V gene: TRBV5-4; J gene: TRBJ2-2; CDR3 protein: CASRINRGSTGELFF
V gene: TRBV3-1/TRBV3-2; J gene: TRBJ2-2; CDR3 protein: CASSQAGTPNTGELFF
V gene: TRBV24-1; J gene: TRBJ2-2; CDR3 protein: CATPCRAPSTGELFF
V gene: TRBV9; J gene: TRBJ2-7; CDR3 protein: CASSVSSGGREQYF
V gene: TRBV6-5; J gene: TRBJ2-5; CDR3 protein: CASTRGGETQYF
V gene: TRBV6-6; J gene: TRBJ2-5; CDR3 protein: CASSYSGAGYQETQYF
V gene: TRBV19; J gene: TRBJ2-7; CDR3 protein: CASSQQGPYEQYF
V gene: TRBV7-2; J gene: TRBJ1-6; CDR3 protein: CAVHAAGASPLHF
V gene: TRBV9; J gene: TRBJ2-3; CDR3 protein: CASSPGILTPTGDTQYF
V gene: TRBV12-5; J gene: TRBJ1-2; CDR3 protein: CASGLDSNYGYTF
V gene: TRBV7-6; J gene: TRBJ2-3; CDR3 protein: CASSRGTSGGRADTQYF
V gene: TRBV7-6; J gene: TRBJ2-1; CDR3 protein: CASSFDSGPYNEQFF
V gene: TRBV9; J gene: TRBJ2-7; CDR3 protein: CASSGNPGTDNSYEQYF
V gene: TRBV6-5; J gene: TRBJ2-7; CDR3 protein: CASSDPRGPTYEQYF
V gene: TRBV23-1; J gene: TRBJ1-6; CDR3 protein: CATITSRDRFYSPLHF
V gene: TRBV5-1; J gene: TRBJ2-3; CDR3 protein: CASSLARGTSYTDTQYF
V gene: TRBV6-6; J gene: TRBJ2-7; CDR3 protein: CASSYFDRVDEQYF
V gene: TRBV5-1; J gene: TRBJ1-2; CDR3 protein: CASSSLNFYTF
V gene: TRBV19; J gene: TRBJ2-7; CDR3 protein: CASSGTGYEQYF
V gene: TRBV18; J gene: TRBJ2-3; CDR3 protein: CASSPTREADTQYF
V gene: TRBV3-1/TRBV3-2; J gene: TRBJ1-2; CDR3 protein: CASSGTEEAGYTF
V gene: TRBV5-1; J gene: TRBJ2-3; CDR3 protein: CASSFQPRQGSTDTQYF
V gene: TRBV3-1/TRBV3-2; J gene: TRBJ2-5; CDR3 protein: CASSQDSLSGGTETQYF
V gene: TRBV4-1; J gene: TRBJ1-5; CDR3 protein: CASSLGQGNSNQPQHF
V gene: TRBV7-9; J gene: TRBJ2-5; CDR3 protein: CASSRLAEKETQYF
V gene: TRBV6-5; J gene: TRBJ1-1; CDR3 protein: CASSYSLGGPGTEAFF
V gene: TRBV4-1; J gene: TRBJ1-1; CDR3 protein: CASSQPGTVNTEAFF
V gene: TRBV2; J gene: TRBJ2-5; CDR3 protein: CASSEGAFQETQYF
V gene: TRBV30; J gene: TRBJ1-1; CDR3 protein: CAWSAGVGGNTEAFF
V gene: TRBV7-3; J gene: TRBJ2-1; CDR3 protein: CASSLMPSSSYNEQFF
V gene: TRBV7-9; J gene: TRBJ1-3; CDR3 protein: CASSSLGQDHGNTIYF
V gene: TRBV4-1; J gene: TRBJ2-2; CDR3 protein: CASSQGVPAGISGELFF
V gene: TRBV5-1; J gene: TRBJ2-5; CDR3 protein: CASSYKETQYF
V gene: TRBV7-8; J gene: TRBJ2-3; CDR3 protein: CASSLEAGGPTDTQYF
V gene: TRBV11-3; J gene: TRBJ2-3; CDR3 protein: CASSLGATSGGHSTDTQYF